This T cell receptor beta chain was captured by sequencing in a study of blood T cell repertoires in COVID-19. Looking at the study overall: PBMCs, B-cell-depleted T cells, or T cells provided the cDNA or gDNA that made up the material.

As processed by the authors: Quantification of nucleated cells was approximated via reference gene primer amplification. Assay: immunoSEQ multiplex PCR; the TCRdb copy retains only in-frame clones and omits some. V and J calls and clone size are as listed in that table; D and trimming were resolved from the DNA. The data contain more than 200,000 clones, around 84% of them singletons. Per germline, CDR1 SGHRS and CDR2 YFSETQ. J was trimmed by 3 bases and V by 4 bases; bases with no gene match: 7. This CDR3 comprises 16 residues. The material sequenced was peripheral blood. The genes are TRBV5-1 and TRBJ1-4; TRBD1 aligns across 9 bases. The sequence derives from a woman aged 35 to 49 who had recovered from COVID-19. This CDR3 is CASSRNRQGANEKLFF. The CDR3 DNA is TGCGCCAGCAGCCGTAATAGACAGGGGGCTAATGAAAAACTGTTTTTT.